A selection of T cell receptor beta chains follows, all from one sample in a study of shared clonotypes between healthy human individuals. Sequencing was performed with immunoSEQ multiplex PCR; in TCRdb, only in-frame clones are kept and a portion is missing. The sample contains over a million clones, about 74% of which appear only once. Sequenced material: memory CD4+ T cells sorted from blood. The receptor set was obtained from a man between 18 and 29 years old in good health. The CDR3 runs from the conserved cysteine through the conserved F or W. The D gene is left open where the match is weak. Expanded clones get a size class; other rows say once, few or many, or leave the size out.

size: -
J: TRBJ2-7
V: TRBV11-3
D: -
CDR3: CASSLGPVTYEQYF
DNA: TGTGCCAGCAGCTTAGGACCGGTTACCTACGAGCAGTACTTC

size: -
J: TRBJ1-4
V: TRBV7-9
D: -
CDR3: CASTLDSNEKLFF
DNA: TGTGCCAGCACCTTGGACAGTAATGAAAAACTGTTTTTT

size: -
J: TRBJ2-3
V: TRBV5-6
D: -
CDR3: CASSLSDTQYF
DNA: TGTGCCAGCAGCCTATCAGATACGCAGTATTTT

size: -
J: TRBJ2-1
V: TRBV4-1
D: TRBD2
CDR3: CASSLRTSGPYNEQFF
DNA: TGCGCCAGCAGCTTACGGACTAGCGGTCCCTACAATGAGCAGTTCTTC

size: -
J: TRBJ2-7
V: TRBV11-2
D: TRBD2
CDR3: CASSSPASGAYEQYF
DNA: TGTGCCAGCAGCTCCCCCGCTAGCGGGGCCTACGAGCAGTACTTC

size: -
J: TRBJ2-3
V: TRBV5-6
D: -
CDR3: CASSLAGVTDTQYF
DNA: TGTGCCAGCAGCTTGGCGGGGGTCACAGATACGCAGTATTTT

size: -
J: TRBJ1-2
V: TRBV28
D: -
CDR3: CASSRSGTKNYGYTF
DNA: TGTGCCAGCAGTCGAAGCGGCACCAAAAACTATGGCTACACCTTC

size: -
J: TRBJ2-7
V: TRBV7-2
D: TRBD2
CDR3: CASSPGLAGGREQYF
DNA: TGTGCCAGCAGCCCGGGACTAGCGGGAGGACGCGAGCAGTACTTC

size: few
J: TRBJ1-1
V: TRBV18
D: TRBD1
CDR3: CASSKTGDTEAFF
DNA: TGTGCCAGCTCGAAAACAGGGGACACTGAAGCTTTCTTT

size: -
J: TRBJ2-7
V: TRBV2
D: -
CDR3: CASSEGPREQYF
DNA: TGTGCCAGCAGTGAGGGCCCCCGAGAGCAGTACTTC

size: -
J: TRBJ2-1
V: TRBV29-1
D: -
CDR3: CSVKTGTGNWNEQFF
DNA: TGCAGCGTTAAGACCGGGACGGGGAACTGGAATGAGCAGTTCTTC

size: -
J: TRBJ1-1
V: TRBV29-1
D: TRBD1
CDR3: CSVGGQGGVAFF
DNA: TGCAGCGTTGGGGGACAGGGGGGTGTAGCTTTCTTT

size: once
J: TRBJ1-1
V: TRBV4-3
D: -
CDR3: CASSHGGNTEAFF
DNA: TGCGCCAGCAGCCACGGGGGAAACACTGAAGCTTTCTTT

size: few
J: TRBJ1-2
V: TRBV5-6
D: -
CDR3: CASSPGETDGYTF
DNA: TGTGCCAGCAGCCCTGGGGAGACAGATGGCTACACCTTC

size: -
J: TRBJ1-1
V: TRBV7-9
D: -
CDR3: CASSLGAGEVEAFF
DNA: TGTGCCAGCAGCTTAGGGGCAGGGGAAGTTGAAGCTTTCTTT

size: few
J: TRBJ2-5
V: TRBV18
D: -
CDR3: CASSPRRQETQYF
DNA: TGTGCCAGCTCACCAAGGAGACAAGAGACCCAGTACTTC

size: -
J: TRBJ1-6
V: TRBV18
D: TRBD1
CDR3: CASSQGQGYSPLHF
DNA: TGTGCCAGCTCCCAGGGACAGGGGTATTCACCCCTCCACTTT

size: -
J: TRBJ2-1
V: TRBV6-6
D: -
CDR3: CASTLRPNEQFF
DNA: TGTGCCAGCACCCTTCGGCCCAATGAGCAGTTCTTC

size: -
J: TRBJ2-1
V: TRBV20-1
D: -
CDR3: CSAPGLYEQFF
DNA: TGCAGTGCCCCTGGACTATATGAGCAGTTCTTC

size: -
J: TRBJ2-7
V: TRBV5-1
D: TRBD2
CDR3: CASSGLAGVYEQYF
DNA: TGCGCCAGCAGCGGACTAGCGGGGGTCTACGAGCAGTACTTC

size: -
J: TRBJ2-1
V: TRBV27
D: -
CDR3: CASSETEPRSYNEQFF
DNA: TGTGCCAGCAGCGAAACAGAGCCCCGATCCTACAATGAGCAGTTCTTC

size: -
J: TRBJ1-1
V: TRBV7-7
D: TRBD1
CDR3: CASSLYPQKARTGNTEAFF
DNA: TGTGCTAGCAGCTTATATCCCCAGAAGGCGAGGACAGGGAACACTGAAGCTTTCTTT

size: -
J: TRBJ2-5
V: TRBV2
D: -
CDR3: CASKRTDNQETQYF
DNA: TGTGCCAGCAAGAGGACAGATAACCAAGAGACCCAGTACTTC

size: once
J: TRBJ1-2
V: TRBV29-1
D: -
CDR3: CSVVAGDGYTF
DNA: TGCAGCGTTGTCGCAGGGGATGGCTACACCTTC

size: -
J: TRBJ2-1
V: TRBV2
D: -
CDR3: CASSGGRGPYNEQFF
DNA: TGTGCCAGCAGCGGCGGGCGGGGCCCCTACAATGAGCAGTTCTTC

size: -
J: TRBJ1-1
V: TRBV4-1
D: -
CDR3: CASSQVFAVQVLRAFF
DNA: TGCGCCAGCAGCCAAGTTTTTGCGGTCCAGGTACTTCGAGCTTTCTTT

size: few
J: TRBJ2-2
V: TRBV5-4
D: TRBD2
CDR3: CASSPGLAGSGELFF
DNA: TGTGCCAGCAGCCCGGGACTAGCGGGGTCCGGGGAGCTGTTTTTT

size: -
J: TRBJ2-2
V: TRBV11-2
D: TRBD1
CDR3: CASSRQGKAGELFF
DNA: TGTGCCAGCAGCCGACAGGGTAAAGCCGGGGAGCTGTTTTTT

size: -
J: TRBJ2-6
V: TRBV30
D: -
CDR3: CAWNIPGANVLTF
DNA: TGTGCCTGGAACATCCCTGGGGCCAACGTCCTGACTTTC

size: few
J: TRBJ1-5
V: TRBV19
D: -
CDR3: CASSNRDRNQPQHF
DNA: TGTGCCAGTAGTAACAGGGACCGCAATCAGCCCCAGCATTTT

size: -
J: TRBJ2-1
V: TRBV10-3
D: TRBD2
CDR3: CATRTSRTYNEQFF
DNA: TGTGCCACGCGGACTAGCCGCACCTACAATGAGCAGTTCTTC

size: few
J: TRBJ2-3
V: TRBV11-3
D: -
CDR3: CASSLGVSGRSTDTQYF
DNA: TGTGCCAGCAGCTTAGGGGTTAGCGGAAGAAGCACAGATACGCAGTATTTT

size: -
J: TRBJ2-2
V: TRBV10-1
D: TRBD2
CDR3: CASSVGLANTGELFF
DNA: TGCGCCAGCAGTGTTGGACTAGCGAACACCGGGGAGCTGTTTTTT

size: few
J: TRBJ2-3
V: TRBV7-2
D: -
CDR3: CASSLGGADTQYF
DNA: TGTGCCAGCAGCTTAGGGGGCGCAGATACGCAGTATTTT

size: -
J: TRBJ2-3
V: TRBV28
D: -
CDR3: CASRPGGGTDTQYF
DNA: TGTGCCAGCAGGCCCGGGGGTGGCACAGATACGCAGTATTTT

size: -
J: TRBJ2-7
V: TRBV18
D: TRBD1
CDR3: CASSPPRTGGWREQYF
DNA: TGTGCCAGCTCACCCCCAAGGACAGGGGGCTGGAGAGAGCAGTACTTC

size: -
J: TRBJ2-3
V: TRBV11-2
D: TRBD1
CDR3: CASSLVGQGADTQYF
DNA: TGTGCCAGCAGCTTAGTGGGACAGGGGGCAGATACGCAGTATTTT

size: once
J: TRBJ1-4
V: TRBV5-1
D: TRBD1
CDR3: CASSLGGQRIATNEKLFF
DNA: TGCGCCAGCAGCTTAGGGGGACAGAGGATTGCAACTAATGAAAAACTGTTTTTT

size: -
J: TRBJ1-2
V: TRBV4-1
D: TRBD1
CDR3: CASSQSGGPYGYTF
DNA: TGCGCCAGCAGCCAATCAGGGGGTCCCTATGGCTACACCTTC

size: -
J: TRBJ2-7
V: TRBV11-2
D: -
CDR3: CASSLTTGREGQYF
DNA: TGTGCCAGCAGCTTAACGACAGGAAGAGAAGGGCAGTACTTC

size: -
J: TRBJ2-1
V: TRBV4-3
D: -
CDR3: CASSRGRNWAQAISSYNEQFF
DNA: TGCGCCAGCAGCCGGGGAAGGAATTGGGCACAGGCTATTAGCTCCTACAATGAGCAGTTCTTC

size: -
J: TRBJ2-1
V: TRBV7-9
D: -
CDR3: CASSLSLAGNEQFF
DNA: TGTGCCAGCAGCTTATCACTAGCTGGCAATGAGCAGTTCTTC

size: many
J: TRBJ2-3
V: TRBV19
D: TRBD2
CDR3: CASSPGLAGLTDTQYF
DNA: TGTGCCAGTAGCCCGGGACTAGCGGGCCTCACAGATACGCAGTATTTT

size: -
J: TRBJ2-3
V: TRBV11-3
D: -
CDR3: CASSPPPDSATDTQYF
DNA: TGTGCCAGCAGCCCACCCCCGGACTCGGCCACAGATACGCAGTATTTT

size: -
J: TRBJ2-5
V: TRBV6-9
D: TRBD2
CDR3: CASDPGLGYQETQYF
DNA: TGTGCCAGCGATCCGGGACTAGGCTATCAAGAGACCCAGTACTTC

size: -
J: TRBJ2-6
V: TRBV7-9
D: -
CDR3: CASRPGRFSGANVLTF
DNA: TGTGCCAGCCGTCCGGGACGGTTCTCTGGGGCCAACGTCCTGACTTTC

size: -
J: TRBJ1-1
V: TRBV6-1
D: TRBD1
CDR3: CASSEAGTGASEAFF
DNA: TGTGCCAGCAGTGAAGCGGGGACAGGGGCGTCTGAAGCTTTCTTT

size: -
J: TRBJ2-4
V: TRBV29-1
D: -
CDR3: CSVEVGGPRSNIQYF
DNA: TGCAGCGTTGAGGTTGGGGGACCACGATCAAACATTCAGTACTTC

size: few
J: TRBJ2-3
V: TRBV4-3
D: -
CDR3: CASSQDFGVNHQAQYF
DNA: TGCGCCAGCAGCCAAGATTTCGGGGTAAATCATCAAGCGCAGTATTTT

size: -
J: TRBJ1-6
V: TRBV5-6
D: TRBD1
CDR3: CASSFGGQLDNYNSPLHF
DNA: TGTGCCAGCAGCTTTGGGGGACAGCTCGATAATTATAATTCACCCCTCCACTTT

size: -
J: TRBJ1-1
V: TRBV18
D: -
CDR3: CASSPMEGTEAFF
DNA: TGTGCCAGCTCACCAATGGAGGGGACTGAAGCTTTCTTT

size: many
J: TRBJ2-1
V: TRBV29-1
D: TRBD1
CDR3: CSVSGQGHSYNEQFF
DNA: TGCAGCGTCTCCGGACAGGGGCACTCCTACAATGAGCAGTTCTTC

size: once
J: TRBJ2-5
V: TRBV7-2
D: -
CDR3: CASSLAWGETQYF
DNA: TGTGCCAGCAGCTTAGCGTGGGGAGAGACCCAGTACTTC

size: -
J: TRBJ2-7
V: TRBV25-1
D: TRBD1
CDR3: CASSVLGQGPDEQYF
DNA: TGTGCCAGCAGCGTTTTAGGACAGGGTCCGGACGAGCAGTACTTC

size: few
J: TRBJ2-7
V: TRBV5-4
D: -
CDR3: CASSLGASGRDSYEQYF
DNA: TGTGCCAGCAGCTTGGGAGCTTCCGGGAGAGATTCCTACGAGCAGTACTTC

size: once
J: TRBJ1-4
V: TRBV5-1
D: -
CDR3: CASSLRTGGGEKLFF
DNA: TGCGCCAGCAGCTTGAGGACGGGCGGAGGAGAAAAACTGTTTTTT

size: few
J: TRBJ2-7
V: TRBV6-6
D: TRBD1
CDR3: CASKETGPSYEQYF
DNA: TGTGCCAGCAAAGAGACAGGGCCCTCCTACGAGCAGTACTTC

size: -
J: TRBJ2-3
V: TRBV2
D: -
CDR3: CASSVGQSSTDTQYF
DNA: TGTGCCAGCAGTGTGGGGCAGTCTAGCACAGATACGCAGTATTTT

size: -
J: TRBJ1-6
V: TRBV19
D: -
CDR3: CASSEGSTYNSPLHF
DNA: TGTGCCAGTTCGGAGGGGAGCACCTATAATTCACCCCTCCACTTT